The 16 T cell receptor beta chains below were found in one sample sequenced in a study of OX40 agonist ivuxolimab in advanced cancers. Clones were sequenced by immunoSEQ multiplex PCR, and TCRdb holds only the in-frame ones, with some missing. Altogether tens of thousands of clones are present, 75% to 85% being singletons, with the ten largest covering about 1.1%. This material consisted of CD4+ or CD8+ T cells sorted from blood, taken in a trial of the OX40 agonist ivuxolimab. These receptors were obtained from an adult with an advanced solid tumor such as melanoma, head and neck, liver or kidney cancer.

The genes are TRBV12-5 and TRBJ2-5, with a tentative D call TRBD1 (5 bases). Trimming left V 0 bases short and J 1 base short, with 12 bases between. Germline V gene lookup returns CDR1 LGHNT and CDR2 FRNRAP. This CDR3 is built from 16 residues. The CDR3 nucleotides are TGTGCTAGTGGTTTGGTATTGGACACAGCCCAAGAGACCCAGTACTTC. Translation gives CASGLVLDTAQETQYF.

V is TRBV6-6 and J is TRBJ1-2; D gene unclear. Germline V CDR1 and CDR2: MNHNY, SVGAGI (reference sequence). V dropped 6 bases and J dropped 8 bases, with 10 bases sitting between them. CDR3 length: 11 residues. CDR3 bases: TGTGCCAGCAGGCCCACGAGGGGCTACACCTTC. Its protein product is CASRPTRGYTF.

The V gene is TRBV6-5, the J gene TRBJ1-5; TRBD1 is a possible D gene (5 bases). The V end lost 0 bases, the J end lost 6 bases, and 9 bases lay between the germline ends. Germline V gene sequence: CDR1 MNHEY, CDR2 SVGAGI. The CDR3 extends over 14 amino acids. CDR3 region: CASSYSGRGQPQHF. CDR3 coding DNA: TGTGCCAGCAGTTACTCGGGGAGGGGTCAGCCCCAGCATTTT.

The chain has TRBV6-5 and TRBJ2-7, with D unresolved. Between the trimmed V and J ends, which lost 7 bases and 5 bases, there was a span of 18 bases. This CDR3 has 14 residues. CDR1 is MNHEY, CDR2 SVGAGI, per germline. In DNA form, the CDR3 reads TGTGCCAGCACCCCTGTGGGGTCCAGGAACGAGCAGTACTTC. It is translated as CASTPVGSRNEQYF.

V gene TRBV7-8 combines with J gene TRBJ1-5; D is unclear. The CDR3 consists of 15 residues. The germline V gene has CDR1 SGHVS and CDR2 FQNEAQ. The ends were cut back, 1 base at V and 0 bases at J, with 7 bases in the middle. The CDR3 bases are TGTGCCAGCAGCTTAGGGGCCTATAGCAATCAGCCCCAGCATTTT. As protein: CASSLGAYSNQPQHF.

CDR3: CASMVGQGNQPQHF. The CDR3 DNA reads TGTGCCAGCATGGTGGGACAGGGCAATCAGCCCCAGCATTTT. This chain connects TRBV6-1 to TRBJ1-5, with TRBD1 matching over 8 bases. In germline, CDR1 is MNHNS, CDR2 SASEGT. The CDR3 runs 14 residues. After removal of 7 bases from V and 2 bases from J, the junction contained 4 bases not matched to a gene.

The chain carries TRBV2 and TRBJ2-5; the match to TRBD2 covers 7 bases. The CDR3 totals 14 residues. Germline CDR1 is SNHLY and CDR2 is FYNNEI. V shed 4 bases and J 9 bases; nucleotides not matched to a gene: 11. The CDR3 region is CASSGRTTRGAQYF. The CDR3 DNA sequence: TGTGCCAGCAGTGGGAGAACTACCCGGGGGGCCCAGTACTTC.

The sample holds one count of this clone. The chain uses TRBV6-5 and TRBJ2-2, with D maybe TRBD2 (5 bases). The CDR3 is 15 residues long. V lost 2 bases to trimming and J lost 2 bases, with 9 bases between them. CDR1 and CDR2 (germline): MNHEY, SVGAGI. CDR3 nucleotides: TGTGCCAGCAGTTACCAGTCTAGCAACACCGGGGAGCTGTTTTTT. Translated: CASSYQSSNTGELFF.

This clone was found a few times. This chain connects TRBV18 to TRBJ2-7; D not resolved. The V end lost 5 bases, the J end lost 0 bases, and 2 bases lay between the germline ends. This CDR3 region has 11 residues. Germline values: CDR1 KGHSH, CDR2 LQKENI. The CDR3 loop reads CASSASYEQYF. The CDR3 region has the DNA TGTGCCAGCTCAGCCTCCTACGAGCAGTACTTC.

This clone was observed a few times. The CDR3 protein is CASGGSSYNSPLHF. In DNA, the CDR3 is TGTGCCAGTGGGGGTAGCTCCTATAATTCACCCCTCCACTTT. The chain carries TRBV2 and TRBJ1-6; TRBD1 is a possible D gene (5 bases). This CDR3 contains 14 residues. V lost 9 bases and J 0 bases, leaving 9 bases between the germline ends. The germline gives CDR1 SNHLY, CDR2 FYNNEI.

The chain employs TRBV5-1 and TRBJ2-5; D unclear. CDR1 and CDR2 (germline): SGHRS, YFSETQ. This CDR3 has 17 amino acids. The germline V and J ends were trimmed by 0 bases and 4 bases, with 19 bases remaining between them. The CDR3 loop is CASSLGLRTDSIETQYF. CDR3 nucleotides: TGCGCCAGCAGCTTGGGCCTACGAACAGATTCAATAGAGACCCAGTACTTC.

This sequence joins TRBV11-3 and TRBJ1-3; no clear D. The germline V gene encodes CDR1 SGHNT and CDR2 YENEEA. Trimming removed 5 bases from V and 2 bases from J, with 7 bases in between. This CDR3 spans 13 amino acids. The CDR3 is CASSPSPGNTIYF. The CDR3 DNA reads TGTGCCAGCAGCCCGTCCCCTGGAAACACCATATATTTT.

This clone was counted a single time. The CDR3 coding sequence is TGCAGTGCTGGACAGGCCTCCGAGCAGTACTTC. This sequence encodes CSAGQASEQYF. This rearrangement joins TRBV20-1 to TRBJ2-7; 7 positions agree with TRBD1. There are 11 residues in the CDR3. With V trimmed by 5 bases and J by 6 bases, 4 bases remained unmatched. CDR1 and CDR2 (germline): DFQATT, SNEGSKA (reference sequence).

The chain links TRBV18 to TRBJ2-7; D is possibly TRBD1 (6 bases). The CDR3 has 15 residues. Germline V gives CDR1 KGHSH, CDR2 LQKENI. Trimming stripped 0 bases from V and 3 bases from J, with 12 bases between. The CDR3 coding sequence is TGTGCCAGCTCACCACCTAGCACAGGGTACTACGAGCAGTACTTC. Translation gives CASSPPSTGYYEQYF.

The V call is TRBV9, the J call TRBJ2-1; 16 bases line up with TRBD2. CDR3 size: 18 residues. V trimming: 1 base; J trimming: 6 bases; junction bases outside the gene matches: 7. CDR1 and CDR2 (germline): SGDLS, YYNGEE. CDR3 sequence: CASSVLSGTSGGANEQFF. CDR3 DNA: TGTGCCAGCAGCGTACTCTCTGGGACTAGCGGGGGGGCCAATGAGCAGTTCTTC.

The chain links TRBV15 to TRBJ2-1; no clear D. This CDR3 region has 14 residues. Trimming removed 0 bases from V and 0 bases from J, with 3 bases in between. Germline values: CDR1 LNHNV, CDR2 YYDKDF (reference sequence). CDR3: CATSRDPSYNEQFF. DNA for the CDR3: TGTGCCACCAGCAGAGATCCCTCCTACAATGAGCAGTTCTTC.